Below, 23 T cell receptor beta chains from the same sample are listed, as sequenced in a study of patients and donors after allogeneic stem cell transplantation. TCRdb passed the RT-PCR reads through MiXCR, listing each CDR3 protein once. The sample consists of approximately 170,000 distinct CDR3 sequences, 20% to 25% of them appearing once. Sequenced sample: blood, either unsorted or a sorted T cell fraction (not recorded which). Receptors originate from a human donor who was either an allogeneic HSCT recipient or a stem cell or donor lymphocyte infusion donor (not recorded which). It is not recorded whose cells these are; they may come from a transplant donor.

The chain employs TRBV20-1 and TRBJ2-1; 8 nucleotides match TRBD2. Germline trimming cut 2 bases from V and 6 bases from J; bases unmatched to any gene: 6. Germline V CDR1 and CDR2: DFQATT, SNEGSKA (reference sequence). The CDR3 is made up of 14 amino acids. In nucleotides, the CDR3 is TGCAGTGCTAGACTAGCGGGTCAAGGCAATGAGCAGTTCTTC. Residues: CSARLAGQGNEQFF.

The genes are TRBV6-6 and TRBJ1-2; the D gene is possibly TRBD1 (5 bases). Deletions cut 3 bases from V and 11 bases from J, with 13 bases between. The CDR3 totals 12 residues. Germline assignment: CDR1 MNHNY and CDR2 SVGAGI (reference sequence). The DNA for the CDR3 is TGTGCCAGCAGTTATCAGGACACAGATTACACCTTC. Its protein is CASSYQDTDYTF.

The V gene is TRBV20-1, the J gene TRBJ2-7, with TRBD1 matching 10 bases. CDR3 size: 14 residues. J was trimmed by 5 bases and V by 3 bases; bases with no gene match: 7. Germline CDR1 DFQATT, CDR2 SNEGSKA (reference sequence). This CDR3 is CSARMTGGPHEQYF. CDR3 sequence (DNA): TGCAGTGCTAGGATGACAGGGGGCCCCCACGAGCAGTACTTC.

This chain connects TRBV18 to TRBJ2-7, with TRBD1 as a possible D gene (6 bases). Germline CDR1 reads KGHSH; CDR2 reads LQKENI. The CDR3 contains 17 residues. Trimming took 3 bases from V and 0 from J, leaving 18 bases between them. For the CDR3, the DNA is TGTGCCAGCTCACCCCGGGTGATACAGGACAGCTCCTACGAGCAGTACTTC. The encoded protein is CASSPRVIQDSSYEQYF. Full variable domain (rest looked up from reference TRBV18 and TRBJ2-7): NAGVMQNPRHLVRRRGQEARLRCSPMKGHSHVYWYRQLPEEGLKFMVYLQKENIIDESGMPKERFSAEFPKEGPSILRIQQVVRGDSAAYFCASSPRVIQDSSYEQYFGPGTRLTVT.

J is TRBJ2-1 and V is TRBV6-5, with D tentatively TRBD1 or TRBD2 (5 bases each). This CDR3 region has 14 residues. V gave up 7 bases and J gave up 7 bases, with 17 bases separating them. Germline V gene lookup returns CDR1 MNHEY and CDR2 SVGAGI. The CDR3 here is CASNRWGSGNEQFF. In DNA form, the CDR3 reads TGTGCCAGCAATCGCTGGGGGAGTGGGAATGAGCAGTTCTTC.

This clonotype was detected a few times. The chain carries TRBV10-3 and TRBJ1-4; a weak D match, TRBD1 (6 bases). The germline gives CDR1 ENHRY, CDR2 SYGVKD. This CDR3 region has 13 residues. With 9 bases removed from V and 8 bases from J, the gap between germline ends came to 16 bases. As DNA, the CDR3 is TGTGCCATACAGGCAGGGGCGAACGAAAAACTGTTTTTT. It encodes CAIQAGANEKLFF.

The CDR3 loop is CSAITGSLLDTEAFF. In nucleotides, the CDR3 is TGCAGTGCTATCACAGGGTCATTGTTGGACACTGAAGCTTTCTTT. The rearrangement uses TRBV20-1 and TRBJ1-1; D is possibly TRBD1 (6 bases). Trimming took off 4 bases at V and 3 bases at J, with 18 bases between the two ends. Germline assignment: CDR1 DFQATT and CDR2 SNEGSKA (reference sequence). The CDR3 sequence is 15 residues long.

This clonotype came up a few times. V usage is TRBV6-5 and J usage is TRBJ1-2, with TRBD1 identical over 8 bases. The germline V gene has CDR1 MNHEY and CDR2 SVGAGI. The V and J ends lost 6 bases and 4 bases, in that order; junction bases with no gene match: 16. CDR3 size: 17 residues. DNA of the CDR3: TGTGCCAGCAGATCCCACGAGGGGACAGGTCGTATCTATGGCTACACCTTC. Its protein is CASRSHEGTGRIYGYTF.

The V call is TRBV5-1, the J call TRBJ1-2; D perhaps matches TRBD1 (6 bases). Trimming stripped 0 bases from V and 6 bases from J, with 12 bases between. Germline CDR1 is SGHRS and CDR2 is YFSETQ. The CDR3 has 14 residues. CDR3 residues: CASSLDGGMDGYTF. The CDR3 DNA reads TGCGCCAGCAGCTTGGATGGGGGCATGGATGGCTACACCTTC.

In nucleotides, the CDR3 is TGCAGTGCCACAGTAGCGGGAGTAAGGAACGAGCAGTACTTC. Amino acids: CSATVAGVRNEQYF. The V gene is TRBV20-1, the J gene TRBJ2-7; 9 bases line up with TRBD2. The CDR3 sequence is 14 residues long. Germline-derived CDR1 and CDR2 are DFQATT and SNEGSKA (reference sequence). Trimming at V came to 6 bases and at J to 5 bases, leaving 11 bases not matched to a gene.

This clonotype was seen only a few times. The CDR3 DNA follows: TGTGCCAGCAGCCAAGGTCCGGGGACCAAAGCTTTCTTT. Translation gives CASSQGPGTKAFF. The V and J genes are TRBV14 and TRBJ1-1; a possible D gene is TRBD1 (5 bases). The germline V gene has CDR1 SGHDN and CDR2 FVKESK. V was shortened by 1 base and J by 9 bases, with 12 bases between the two germline ends. This CDR3 contains 13 residues.

The table lists this clonotype with a few counts. The chain's CDR3 is CSAGTGNTEAFF. Here the CDR3 DNA reads TGCAGTGCCGGGACAGGAAACACTGAAGCTTTCTTT. The chain has TRBV20-1 and TRBJ1-1; 8 nucleotides match TRBD1. The germline V gene encodes CDR1 DFQATT and CDR2 SNEGSKA (reference sequence). Trimming cost V 6 bases and J 2 bases; bases outside gene matches: 2. This CDR3 is built from 12 residues.

The CDR3 protein is CASARGRDTQYF. CDR3 nucleotide sequence: TGTGCTAGTGCGAGGGGAAGGGATACGCAGTATTTT. The V and J genes are TRBV12-5 and TRBJ2-3; the D call may be TRBD1 or TRBD2 (5 bases each). From germline, CDR1 is LGHNT and CDR2 FRNRAP. CDR3 length equals 12 residues. V was clipped by 7 bases and J by 6 bases, with 11 bases between them.

This clonotype was observed a handful of times. CDR3 DNA sequence: TGCAGTGCGATCATTCAGTCCGTAACGGGCTACACCTTC. Amino acid sequence: CSAIIQSVTGYTF. The chain links TRBV20-1 to TRBJ1-2; the D is unclear. The germline CDR1 and CDR2 sequences are DFQATT and SNEGSKA (reference sequence). Trimming took off 6 bases at V and 8 bases at J, with 19 bases between the two ends. CDR3 length equals 13 residues.

This clonotype was seen at least ten times. The chain is built from TRBV13 and TRBJ1-1; D gene uncertain. Germline CDR1 is PRHDT and CDR2 is FYEKMQ (reference sequence). The CDR3 has 14 amino acids. Trimming cost V 5 bases and J 4 bases, with 14 bases left between them. CDR3: CASSVGRLGTEAFF. The CDR3 DNA reads TGTGCCAGCAGCGTTGGGAGGCTGGGCACTGAAGCTTTCTTT.

The chain carries TRBV5-1 and TRBJ2-5; possibly TRBD1 for D (5 bases). Trimming pared 0 bases from V and 1 base from J, leaving 13 bases between. CDR1 and CDR2 (germline): SGHRS, YFSETQ. The CDR3 loop spans 16 amino acids. As DNA, the CDR3 is TGCGCCAGCAGCTTGGCGTCGAGACAGATCCAAGAGACCCAGTACTTC. As protein: CASSLASRQIQETQYF.

This chain links TRBV20-1 with TRBJ2-1; D gene unclear. The CDR3 sequence is 12 residues long. Deletions cut 3 bases from V and 3 bases from J, with 6 bases between. CDR1 and CDR2 from the germline V gene are DFQATT and SNEGSKA (reference sequence). In nucleotides, the CDR3 is TGCAGTGCTAGGAGTCTCTACAATGAGCAGTTCTTC. Protein: CSARSLYNEQFF.

This clonotype was observed a few times. The CDR3 sequence is CASSYDRDGQRGYTF. In DNA, the CDR3 is TGTGCCAGCAGTTACGATCGGGACGGACAAAGGGGCTACACCTTC. The genes are TRBV7-8 and TRBJ1-2, with D perhaps matching TRBD1 (5 bases). The CDR3 is 15 residues long. CDR1 is SGHVS, CDR2 FQNEAQ, per germline. V was trimmed by 6 bases and J by 8 bases, leaving 22 bases between them.

This clonotype was counted a few times. The gene calls are TRBV5-6 and TRBJ2-3, with D uncertain. The CDR3 extends over 12 amino acids. Trimming removed 3 bases at V and 7 bases at J, with 9 bases between. Germline V gene sequence: CDR1 SGHDT, CDR2 YYEEEE. The CDR3: CASSSTVNTQYF. CDR3 nucleotide sequence: TGTGCCAGCAGCTCAACAGTGAATACGCAGTATTTT.

This clonotype was picked up a small number of times. The J gene is TRBJ1-4, the V gene TRBV5-1, with TRBD1 identical over 9 bases. Germline V gives CDR1 SGHRS, CDR2 YFSETQ. The CDR3 consists of 14 residues. The J segment lost 7 bases and the V segment lost 3 bases, leaving 4 bases of the junction unmatched. CDR3 nucleotides: TGCGCCAGCAGCTCGACGACAGGGGGTGAAAAACTGTTTTTT. Protein: CASSSTTGGEKLFF.

The chain is built from TRBV5-6 and TRBJ2-7, with TRBD2 as a possible D gene (5 bases). Germline V gives CDR1 SGHDT, CDR2 YYEEEE. Trimming left V 0 bases short and J 1 base short, with 11 bases between. The CDR3 has 15 amino acids. CDR3 nucleotides: TGTGCCAGCAGCTTGGGGCTAGCCGATTCCTACGAGCAGTACTTC. This encodes CASSLGLADSYEQYF. Filled out from reference TRBV5-6 and TRBJ2-7, the complete variable domain reads DAGVTQSPTHLIKTRGQQVTLRCSPKSGHDTVSWYQQALGQGPQFIFQYYEEEERQRGNFPDRFSGHQFPNYSSELNVNALLLGDSALYLCASSLGLADSYEQYFGPGTRLTVT.

V usage is TRBV20-1 and J usage is TRBJ2-4; 12 nucleotides align to TRBD1. Germline lookup yields CDR1 DFQATT and CDR2 SNEGSKA (reference sequence). This CDR3 contains 15 residues. J gave up 12 bases and V 5 bases, and 14 bases lay outside the gene matches. The CDR3 loop reads CSAPDAGTGGKNQYF. The DNA for the CDR3 is TGCAGTGCTCCAGATGCCGGGACAGGGGGCAAGAATCAGTACTTC.

The chain couples TRBV20-1 to TRBJ2-3; 7 positions match TRBD2. Trimming at V came to 6 bases and at J to 1 base, leaving 7 bases not matched to a gene. The CDR3 is 14 residues long. CDR1 and CDR2 (germline): DFQATT, SNEGSKA (reference sequence). The CDR3 nucleotides read TGCAGTGCCTACCCGGGGGGACGCACAGATACGCAGTATTTT. This codes for CSAYPGGRTDTQYF.